Listed below are T cell receptor beta chains from one sample, sequenced in a study of blood T cells in healthy people across ages. A single record per CDR3 protein comes from TCRdb applying MiXCR to the 5' RACE reads. The repertoire holds 1.8 million or so distinct CDR3 sequences, with roughly two fifths as singletons. Sequencing used blood. Every receptor here comes from a human donor in good health. Each CDR3 is given with its conserved first and last residue. The D gene is left open where the match is weak. Only some rows state a clone size, as once, few, many or a class for expanded clones.

abundance | j_gene | v_gene | d_gene | CDR3aa | CDR3nt
. | TRBJ2-3 | TRBV5-1 | TRBD1 | CASSLRQGGWDTQYF | TGCGCCAGCAGCTTGAGACAGGGGGGTTGGGATACGCAGTATTTT
. | TRBJ2-5 | TRBV6-2/TRBV6-3 | . | CASSSRSLTETQYF | TGTGCCAGCAGCTCTCGGTCCTTAACGGAGACCCAGTACTTC
once | TRBJ2-1 | TRBV15 | . | CATEESAPSNEQFF | TGTGCCACCGAAGAATCAGCCCCTTCCAATGAGCAGTTCTTC
. | TRBJ2-5 | TRBV2 | TRBD1 | CASSADRATETQYF | TGTGCCAGCAGTGCTGACAGGGCAACGGAGACCCAGTACTTC
few | TRBJ2-7 | TRBV29-1 | . | CSAAIGSPYEQYF | TGCAGCGCCGCGATAGGGTCCCCCTACGAGCAGTACTTC
few | TRBJ1-2 | TRBV4-3 | TRBD1 | CASSLQGQGGYGYTF | TGCGCCAGCAGCCTACAGGGGCAGGGAGGTTATGGCTACACCTTC
. | TRBJ1-6 | TRBV7-3 | TRBD1 | CASSLSPQGAGNSPLHF | TGTGCCAGCAGCTTAAGCCCCCAGGGGGCAGGTAATTCACCCCTCCACTTT
few | TRBJ1-2 | TRBV6-5 | . | CASSPTPNHGDGYTF | TGTGCCAGCAGTCCAACCCCGAACCATGGGGATGGCTACACCTTC
. | TRBJ2-5 | TRBV28 | . | CASSLQGGYQETQYF | TGTGCCAGCAGTTTACAAGGGGGATACCAAGAGACCCAGTACTTC
. | TRBJ1-1 | TRBV4-3 | . | CASSQDSIAGGTEAFF | TGCGCCAGCAGCCAAGATTCTATCGCGGGGGGCACTGAAGCTTTCTTT
. | TRBJ1-1 | TRBV10-3 | TRBD1 | CAIGDSPINTEAFF | TGTGCCATTGGGGACAGCCCAATAAACACTGAAGCTTTCTTT
. | TRBJ2-4 | TRBV7-9 | . | CASSIRGFGKQYF | TGTGCCAGCAGCATCAGGGGATTCGGCAAGCAGTACTTC
. | TRBJ2-5 | TRBV12-3/TRBV12-4 | . | CASTPDGPAPETQYF | TGTGCCAGTACCCCAGATGGCCCCGCTCCAGAGACCCAGTACTTC
. | TRBJ2-1 | TRBV20-1 | . | CSARDGGRLYNEQFF | TGCAGTGCTAGAGATGGTGGTAGACTCTACAATGAGCAGTTCTTC
. | TRBJ2-7 | TRBV24-1 | TRBD1 | CATSRTGPYEQYF | TGTGCCACCAGTCGGACAGGACCCTACGAGCAGTACTTC